Listed here are 17 T cell receptor beta chains from one sample, sequenced in a study of shared clonotypes between healthy human individuals. Positive CCR7 selection of CD45RO-negative cells yielded the naive CD8 cells, and terminally differentiated effector memory CD45RA+ cells were excluded. The repertoire was sequenced with immunoSEQ multiplex PCR; TCRdb's copy has only in-frame clones and lacks some. The data contain approximately 590,000 clones, 95% to 96% of them seen just once; the ten biggest clones take up 0.11%. Material: naive CD8+ T cells sorted from blood. These TCRs come from a woman aged 25-40 years in good health.

The chain combines TRBV6-1 with TRBJ2-7; D not certain. The CDR3 is made up of 12 amino acids. V was shortened by 1 base and J by 2 bases, with 3 bases between the two germline ends. Germline V CDR1 and CDR2: MNHNS, SASEGT. DNA of the CDR3: TGTGCCAGCAGTGAAGGCGCCTACGAGCAGTACTTC. The encoded protein is CASSEGAYEQYF.

CDR3 sequence reads: CASSPPSGSGANVLTF. In nucleotides, the CDR3 is TGTGCCAGCTCACCACCGTCGGGCTCTGGGGCCAACGTCCTGACTTTC. The gene calls are TRBV18 and TRBJ2-6; no clear D. CDR1 KGHSH and CDR2 LQKENI come from the germline V gene. This CDR3 region has 16 residues. V was clipped by 0 bases and J by 0 bases, with 6 bases between them.

This chain links TRBV7-2 with TRBJ1-5, with a tentative D call TRBD1 (6 bases). The V gene's germline CDR1 is SGHTA and CDR2 FQGNSA. This CDR3 has 14 residues. V was pared by 5 bases and J by 4 bases, with 12 bases between. The CDR3 nucleotides read TGTGCCAGCAGCCAGGGACACTTTAATCAGCCCCAGCATTTT. It is translated as CASSQGHFNQPQHF.

The rearrangement uses TRBV6-5 and TRBJ2-1, with D perhaps being TRBD1 or TRBD2 (5 bases each). The V end lost 2 bases, the J end lost 8 bases, and 7 bases lay between the germline ends. There are 12 residues in the CDR3. CDR1 MNHEY and CDR2 SVGAGI come from the germline V gene. The DNA for the CDR3 is TGTGCCAGCAGTTACGGGGGTCATGAGCAGTTCTTC. Translated, it gives CASSYGGHEQFF.

The gene calls are TRBV27 and TRBJ2-7; D gene ambiguous. V lost 6 bases to trimming and J lost 8 bases, with 11 bases between them. Germline CDR1 is MNHEY and CDR2 is SMNVEV (reference sequence). The CDR3 extends over 11 amino acids. CDR3 region: CASSSDVKQYF. CDR3 bases: TGTGCCAGCAGCTCCGACGTTAAGCAGTACTTC.

The rearrangement uses TRBV19 and TRBJ2-7; TRBD2 might be the D (5 bases). The CDR3 loop spans 16 amino acids. The germline V gene encodes CDR1 LNHDA and CDR2 SQIVND (reference sequence). Trimming left V 4 bases short and J 0 bases short, with 16 bases between. CDR3 sequence (DNA): TGTGCCAGTAGTACCCCCGGGGAGCGGTCCTCCTACGAGCAGTACTTC. Translating gives CASSTPGERSSYEQYF.

CDR3 in DNA: TGCAGCGTTGCCATGACAGGGAACAATGAGCAGTTCTTC. Amino acids: CSVAMTGNNEQFF. V gene TRBV29-1 combines with J gene TRBJ2-1; 7 bases are a match to TRBD1. This CDR3 comprises 13 residues. V lost 4 bases and J lost 5; bases outside the gene matches: 5. CDR1 and CDR2 (germline): SQVTM, ANQGSEA.

This rearrangement joins TRBV27 to TRBJ1-5; 10 nucleotides align to TRBD1. The CDR3 is 16 residues long. Germline lookup yields CDR1 MNHEY and CDR2 SMNVEV (reference sequence). The V gene end was trimmed by 5 bases and the J gene end by 3 bases; junction bases not matched to a gene: 7. The CDR3 DNA is TGTGCCAGCAGTACCACGACAGGGGGCTACAATCAGCCCCAGCATTTT. Translating it yields CASSTTTGGYNQPQHF.

The V and J genes are TRBV27 and TRBJ2-2, with 7 bases matching TRBD1. The V segment lost 5 bases and the J segment 5 bases; nucleotides outside the gene matches: 11. Germline V gene lookup returns CDR1 MNHEY and CDR2 SMNVEV (reference sequence). This CDR3 has 16 amino acids. The CDR3 sequence: CASSLTGVLVTGELFF. DNA of the CDR3: TGTGCCAGCAGTCTTACAGGGGTCCTTGTAACCGGGGAGCTGTTTTTT.

This chain uses TRBV5-4 with TRBJ1-2, with D perhaps TRBD1 (5 bases). CDR1 and CDR2 from the germline V gene are SGHNT and YYREEE (reference sequence). This CDR3 is 14 amino acids long. Trimming took 0 bases from V and 1 from J, leaving 7 bases between them. The CDR3 nucleotides read TGTGCCAGCAGCTTGGGACAGATTAACTATGGCTACACCTTC. Encoded protein: CASSLGQINYGYTF.

In its sample, this clone was seen once. V is TRBV19 and J is TRBJ2-7, with D possibly matching TRBD1 (6 bases). This CDR3 is built from 14 residues. CDR1 and CDR2 (germline): LNHDA, SQIVND (reference sequence). Trimming stripped 6 bases from V and 6 bases from J, with 18 bases between. The CDR3 DNA sequence: TGTGCCAGTAGCCCGGGACACATACTCGGCGAGCAGTACTTC. Its protein product is CASSPGHILGEQYF.

This sequence joins TRBV9 and TRBJ2-1; D unresolved. There are 8 residues in the CDR3. Germline V lookup: CDR1 SGDLS, CDR2 YYNGEE. V dropped 4 bases and J dropped 13 bases, with 3 bases sitting between them. This CDR3 is CASSFQFF. The CDR3 nucleotides are TGTGCCAGCAGCTTTCAGTTCTTC.

The chain recombines TRBV27 with TRBJ2-1; 9 nucleotides line up with TRBD1. The CDR3 length is 17 residues. Trimming at V came to 5 bases and at J to 10 bases, leaving 18 bases not matched to a gene. Germline V gene data show CDR1 as MNHEY and CDR2 as SMNVEV (reference sequence). DNA for the CDR3: TGTGCCAGCAGTAAACTCCGGGACAGGGCCCTCAGAGGGGAGCAGTTCTTC. Amino acid sequence: CASSKLRDRALRGEQFF.

The rearrangement links TRBV7-9 to TRBJ2-7; D may match TRBD1 or TRBD2 (5 bases each). The CDR3 is 14 amino acids. Germline CDR1 and CDR2: SEHNR and FQNEAQ (reference sequence). Trimming cost V 5 bases and J 1 base, with 12 bases left between them. The CDR3 DNA follows: TGTGCCAGCAGCCCTACTGGGGGTTCCTACGAGCAGTACTTC. This encodes CASSPTGGSYEQYF.

This chain links TRBV9 with TRBJ2-1; 9 bases are a match to TRBD2. CDR3 length: 13 amino acids. Trimming cost V 0 bases and J 8 bases; bases outside gene matches: 0. CDR1 is SGDLS, CDR2 YYNGEE, per germline. CDR3 protein: CASSVGGRDEQFF. The CDR3 coding sequence is TGTGCCAGCAGCGTAGGCGGGAGGGATGAGCAGTTCTTC.

This sequence joins TRBV28 and TRBJ1-1; D gene unclear. Deletions cut 3 bases from V and 1 base from J, with 6 bases between. This CDR3 is 13 amino acids long. The germline CDR1 and CDR2 sequences are MDHEN and SYDVKM. The CDR3 loop is CASSLVENTEAFF. CDR3 nucleotide sequence: TGTGCCAGCAGTTTGGTAGAGAACACTGAAGCTTTCTTT.

The gene calls are TRBV2 and TRBJ2-1; 9 positions match TRBD1. The trim removed 6 bases at V and 7 bases at J, leaving 7 bases unmatched. The germline CDR1 and CDR2 sequences are SNHLY and FYNNEI. This CDR3 region has 14 residues. CDR3 residues: CASRPPDRGNEQFF. CDR3 nucleotide sequence: TGTGCCAGCAGACCACCGGACAGGGGTAATGAGCAGTTCTTC.